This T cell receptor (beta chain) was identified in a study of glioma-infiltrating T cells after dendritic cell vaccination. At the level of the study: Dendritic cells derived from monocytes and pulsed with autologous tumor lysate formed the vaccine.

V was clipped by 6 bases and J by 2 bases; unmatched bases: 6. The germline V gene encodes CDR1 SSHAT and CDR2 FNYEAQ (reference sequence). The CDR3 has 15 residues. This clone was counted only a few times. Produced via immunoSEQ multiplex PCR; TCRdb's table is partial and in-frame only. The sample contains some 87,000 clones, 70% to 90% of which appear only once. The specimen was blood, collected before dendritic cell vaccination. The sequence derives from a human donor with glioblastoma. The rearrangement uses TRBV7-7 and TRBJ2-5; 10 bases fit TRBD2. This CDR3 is CASSLSGGVQETQYF. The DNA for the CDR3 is TGTGCCAGCAGTCTGAGCGGGGGGGTTCAAGAGACCCAGTACTTC.